The sequence of this T cell receptor (beta chain) was determined in a study of T cells after yellow fever vaccination. TCRdb ran MiXCR on the 5' RACE reads and lists one entry per CDR3 protein. Here the sample spans 300,000 to 400,000 distinct CDR3 sequences, more than 8.5% being singletons. This clonotype was found a few times. This receptor was obtained from a man younger than 35 who received the YFV17D yellow fever vaccine. The sample in question was PBMCs, obtained on the day of the first yellow fever vaccination.

CDR3 in amino acids: CASIPLPAGGQEDTQYF. The CDR3 coding sequence is TGTGCCAGCATCCCCCTCCCGGCGGGGGGGCAAGAAGATACGCAGTATTTT. This rearrangement joins TRBV6-2 or TRBV6-3 to TRBJ2-3; TRBD2 agrees at 9 bases. V lost 7 bases to trimming and J lost 5 bases; unmatched junction nucleotides: 16. The germline gives CDR1 MNHEY, CDR2 SVGEGT. The length of the CDR3 is 17 residues.